Listed below are T cell receptor beta chains from one sample, sequenced in a study of follicular helper T cells after annual influenza vaccination. The table came from immunoSEQ multiplex PCR; TCRdb's copy has only in-frame clones and leaves some out. The sample lists approximately 600 clones; about 80% were seen once. Here the sequenced sample was CXCR5+ CD38+ circulating T follicular helper cells from blood, taken 7 days after influenza vaccination. These receptors originate from an adult who received the influenza vaccine. CDR3s include the opening cysteine and the closing phenylalanine or tryptophan. D genes are given only for firm matches. The size field is filled for only some rows; it gives once, few, many or a size class.

D	size	V	J	DNA	CDR3
.	.	TRBV30	TRBJ1-6	TGTGCCTGGAGCGGACAGTGGAACTCCTATAATTCACCCCTCCACTTT	CAWSGQWNSYNSPLHF
.	.	TRBV5-4	TRBJ2-7	TGTGCCAGCAGCTTGGGACCGGACAACTCCTACGAGCAGTACTTC	CASSLGPDNSYEQYF
.	.	TRBV6-5	TRBJ2-3	TGTGCCAGCAGTGGCCCGGGAATCACAGATACGCAGTATTTT	CASSGPGITDTQYF
TRBD1	.	TRBV25-1	TRBJ2-2	TGTGCCAGCAGTAATACGGGACAGCACACCGGGGAGCTGTTTTTT	CASSNTGQHTGELFF
.	.	TRBV10-3	TRBJ2-2	TGTGCCATCAGTGCAGGGACCGGGGAGCTGTTTTTT	CAISAGTGELFF
.	few	TRBV7-8	TRBJ2-2	TGTGCCAGCAACTCCCGGGGAATTACGGGGAACACCGGGGAGCTGTTTTTT	CASNSRGITGNTGELFF
.	.	TRBV18	TRBJ1-3	TGTGCCAGCTCGGGCGACATCTCTGGAAACACCATATATTTT	CASSGDISGNTIYF
.	.	TRBV19	TRBJ1-3	TGTGCCAGTAGTCGGACTGGGAGCTCTGGAAACACCATATATTTT	CASSRTGSSGNTIYF
.	.	TRBV11-2	TRBJ2-7	TGTGCCAGCAGCTTAGATCACATCAAGACCTACGAGCAGTACTTC	CASSLDHIKTYEQYF
TRBD1	.	TRBV6-1	TRBJ2-7	TGTGCCAGTAATACAGGGGAAGTTTACGAGCAGTACTTC	CASNTGEVYEQYF
.	few	TRBV15	TRBJ2-7	TGTGCCACCAGCAGAGATGTGGGGACGGTGCAACCGGAGCAGTACTTC	CATSRDVGTVQPEQYF
.	.	TRBV6-1	TRBJ2-5	TGTGCCAGCAGTGAAAGGCTAGCCGCCAGAGAGACCCAGTACTTC	CASSERLAARETQYF
TRBD1	.	TRBV2	TRBJ1-5	TGTGCCAGCAGGGCTTTAATGGGACAGACAAATAGCAATCAGCCCCAGCATTTT	CASRALMGQTNSNQPQHF
.	.	TRBV5-6	TRBJ1-3	TGTGCCAGCAGCTTGTATCACAGTTCTGGAAACACCATATATTTT	CASSLYHSSGNTIYF
TRBD1	.	TRBV7-9	TRBJ1-6	TGTGCCAGCAGTGGGGGGACAGGGACTTCACCCCTCCACTTT	CASSGGTGTSPLHF
.	.	TRBV28	TRBJ2-7	TGTGCCAGCAGCAACGGCGGGGCGAAAGGCTACGAGCAGTACTTC	CASSNGGAKGYEQYF
TRBD2	few	TRBV5-6	TRBJ2-7	TGTGCCAGCAGCCCGACTAGCGGGGGCGGCTTTTTCCGCGAGCAGTACTTC	CASSPTSGGGFFREQYF
.	.	TRBV7-8	TRBJ2-2	TGTGCCAGCAGCTTAGGGCAGTTCGGGGAGCTGTTTTTT	CASSLGQFGELFF
TRBD1	.	TRBV28	TRBJ1-4	TGTGCCAGCAAAGGGGGCGCCGGAGAAAAACTGTTTTTT	CASKGGAGEKLFF
.	.	TRBV7-2	TRBJ1-1	TGTGCCAGCAGCATAAACTTCGGGGCGACTGAAGCTTTCTTT	CASSINFGATEAFF
TRBD1	.	TRBV11-1	TRBJ2-1	TGTGCCAGTGGACAGGGGAGATCCTACAATGAGCAGTTCTTC	CASGQGRSYNEQFF